One sample yielded the 17 T cell receptor beta chains listed below, sequenced in a study of post-analysis software for immune sequencing data. Their antigen targets remain unknown. Findings of the study overall: Included in a set of about five TRBV segments more frequent in patients than controls were TRBV5-6, TRBV5-1 and TRBV20-1.

Unique molecular identifiers were present in the TCR beta cDNA libraries. TCRdb reprocessed the PCR reads with MiXCR, giving one entry per CDR3 protein. The sample has approximately 350,000 distinct CDR3 sequences, roughly 36% seen once; the top ten hold roughly 13%. The specimen sequenced was blood. These receptors came from a girl aged 5-17 years with multiple sclerosis.

This clonotype was counted ten times or more. The chain has TRBV4-1 and TRBJ2-3; D unclear. The V end lost 2 bases, the J end lost 3 bases, and 15 bases lay between the germline ends. CDR1 and CDR2 from the germline V gene are MGHRA and YSYEKL. The CDR3 has 16 residues. CDR3 residues: CASSQPTSSLTDTQYF. CDR3 coding DNA: TGCGCCAGCAGCCAACCTACGAGTAGTTTGACAGATACGCAGTATTTT.

The J gene is TRBJ1-2, the V gene TRBV5-5, with 12 bases matching TRBD1. V lost 5 bases to trimming and J lost 4 bases; unmatched junction nucleotides: 9. The CDR3 sequence is 16 residues long. Looked up from germline, CDR1 is SGHKS and CDR2 is YYEKEE (reference sequence). This CDR3 reads CASSQIGTGGIYGYTF. CDR3 coding DNA: TGTGCCAGCAGTCAAATCGGGACAGGGGGCATCTATGGCTACACCTTC.

This clonotype was seen a handful of times. J is TRBJ2-5 and V is TRBV5-1, with 7 bases aligning to TRBD1. Looked up from germline, CDR1 is SGHRS and CDR2 is YFSETQ. Germline trimming cut 6 bases from V and 1 base from J; bases unmatched to any gene: 9. This CDR3 spans 15 amino acids. Here the CDR3 DNA reads TGCGCCAGCACCCAGCTCGACAGGGTCCAAGAGACCCAGTACTTC. Its translation: CASTQLDRVQETQYF.

The table lists this clonotype with a few counts. This chain connects TRBV27 to TRBJ1-2, with D unresolved. Germline CDR1 MNHEY, CDR2 SMNVEV (reference sequence). CDR3 length: 15 residues. The V and J ends lost 3 bases and 3 bases respectively, with 14 bases between them. For the CDR3, the DNA is TGTGCCAGCAGTTTGAAGGGCAGAGGTTACTATGGCTACACCTTC. This sequence encodes CASSLKGRGYYGYTF.

The chain employs TRBV6-6 and TRBJ2-5; D is perhaps TRBD1 (6 bases). This CDR3 is 14 amino acids long. V lost 5 bases, J lost 5 bases, and 15 bases lay in between. Germline loops: CDR1 MNHNY, CDR2 SVGAGI (reference sequence). CDR3 nucleotides: TGTGCCAGCAGTCCCACAGGGTCATGGGAGACCCAGTACTTC. It encodes CASSPTGSWETQYF.

This clonotype was seen more than once but under ten times. CDR3 DNA sequence: TGCGCCAGCAGCCAACTACAGGGTTTGGAGACCCAGTACTTC. It encodes CASSQLQGLETQYF. This chain joins TRBV4-1 and TRBJ2-5; D may be TRBD1 (6 bases). Trimming removed 2 bases from V and 5 bases from J, with 12 bases in between. The CDR3 contains 14 residues. Germline lookup yields CDR1 MGHRA and CDR2 YSYEKL.

This clonotype occurred a few times. J is TRBJ2-7 and V is TRBV5-5; TRBD1 might be the D (5 bases). The V gene lost 4 bases and the J gene lost 0 bases, with 14 bases spanning the gap. This CDR3 spans 15 amino acids. The germline V gene encodes CDR1 SGHKS and CDR2 YYEKEE (reference sequence). The CDR3 DNA follows: TGTGCCAGCAGCCGGACACCGTTTAGCTCCTACGAGCAGTACTTC. Its translation is CASSRTPFSSYEQYF.

This chain links TRBV5-1 with TRBJ2-5; 15 positions agree with TRBD2. This CDR3 contains 23 residues. The trim removed 5 bases at V and 5 bases at J, leaving 28 bases unmatched. CDR1 and CDR2 from the germline V gene are SGHRS and YFSETQ. The DNA of the CDR3 is TGCGCCAGCAGACTGCCTGAGGGGACTAGCGGGGGGCTCGGGAAGGGGACAGTCGAGACCCAGTACTTC. Amino acids: CASRLPEGTSGGLGKGTVETQYF.

On this clonotype itself: Sequence at one end of the junction differs from germline and may be a read error. CDR3 protein: CASSRDRTSETRYF. CDR3 DNA sequence: TGTGCCAGCAGCCGAGACAGGACCTCGGAGACCCGGTACTTC. This chain connects TRBV3-1 to TRBJ2-5, with D perhaps matching TRBD1 (6 bases). This CDR3 comprises 14 residues. CDR1 is LGHDT and CDR2 is YNNKEL in the germline V gene (reference sequence).

V gene TRBV7-9 combines with J gene TRBJ2-3; 7 nucleotides match TRBD2. Germline CDR1 is SEHNR and CDR2 is FQNEAQ (reference sequence). This CDR3 is 17 amino acids long. The ends lost 3 bases at V and 3 bases at J; junction bases unmatched: 12. The CDR3 sequence is CASSLGMAGEETDTQYF. Written as DNA, the CDR3 is TGTGCCAGCAGCTTGGGCATGGCGGGGGAGGAAACAGATACGCAGTATTTT.

The rearrangement links TRBV10-3 to TRBJ1-2; 8 bases fit TRBD1. There are 16 residues in the CDR3. The trim removed 2 bases at V and 4 bases at J, leaving 9 bases unmatched. CDR1 and CDR2 (germline): ENHRY, SYGVKD. CDR3 in DNA: TGTGCCATCAGTGAGCCACGGACGACAGGGGCCTATGGCTACACCTTC. This translates into CAISEPRTTGAYGYTF.

V and J are TRBV6-5 and TRBJ2-3, with D possibly matching TRBD1 (6 bases). Germline values: CDR1 MNHEY, CDR2 SVGAGI. Trimming pared 1 base from V and 2 bases from J, leaving 10 bases between. CDR3 length equals 15 residues. The CDR3 here is CASSYFRDNTDTQYF. In nucleotides, the CDR3 is TGTGCCAGCAGTTACTTCCGGGACAACACAGATACGCAGTATTTT.

This clonotype was counted between two and nine times. The chain joins TRBV11-2 to TRBJ2-5; TRBD2 matches at 10 bases. The CDR3 runs to 16 residues. Per germline, CDR1 SGHAT and CDR2 FQNNGV. V shed 6 bases, J shed 0 bases, and the junction held 7 bases outside the gene matches. In DNA form, the CDR3 reads TGTGCCAGCAGGAAGAGCGGGGGGGCCAACCAAGAGACCCAGTACTTC. As protein: CASRKSGGANQETQYF. Drawing the rest from reference TRBV11-2 and TRBJ2-5, the complete variable domain is EAGVAQSPRYKIIEKRQSVAFWCNPISGHATLYWYQQILGQGPKLLIQFQNNGVVDDSQLPKDRFSAERLKGVDSTLKIQPAKLEDSAVYLCASRKSGGANQETQYFGPGTRLLVL.

The chain links TRBV5-1 to TRBJ2-7, with 7 bases identical to TRBD2. The CDR3 contains 12 residues. The germline V gene has CDR1 SGHRS and CDR2 YFSETQ. J lost 6 bases, V lost 4 bases, and 4 bases had no gene match. The CDR3 here is CASSGEGREQYF. As DNA, the CDR3 is TGCGCCAGCAGCGGGGAGGGACGCGAGCAGTACTTC.

The chain joins TRBV20-1 to TRBJ1-2; 10 bases line up with TRBD1. J gave up 8 bases and V 5 bases, and 5 bases lay outside the gene matches. In germline, CDR1 is DFQATT, CDR2 SNEGSKA (reference sequence). This CDR3 contains 12 residues. The DNA of the CDR3 is TGCAGTGCTGGGACAGGGGTTGGAGGCTACACCTTC. This gives the protein CSAGTGVGGYTF.

V gene TRBV7-2 combines with J gene TRBJ2-5; D perhaps matches TRBD1 (6 bases). CDR1 is SGHTA and CDR2 is FQGNSA in the germline V gene. Trimming took off 5 bases at V and 5 bases at J, with 21 bases between the two ends. The CDR3 spans 16 residues. CDR3 coding DNA: TGTGCCAGCAGCCCACGGGCTCAGGGGAGTCAGGAGACCCAGTACTTC. Translating it yields CASSPRAQGSQETQYF.

Comments on this clonotype: The junction shows a germline mismatch at one end, possibly a read error. The rearrangement uses TRBV20-1 and TRBJ1-6; D not certain. CDR1 is DFQATT and CDR2 is SNEGSKA in the germline V gene (reference sequence). This CDR3 is 10 amino acids long. The CDR3 sequence is CGAPESPLHF. The CDR3 DNA follows: TGCGGTGCCCCAGAATCACCCCTCCACTTT.